This TCR beta chain was sequenced during a study of shared clonotypes between healthy human individuals. CDR1 is SQVTM and CDR2 is ANQGSEA in the germline V gene. With 2 bases removed from V and 4 bases from J, the gap between germline ends came to 18 bases. CDR3 length: 16 residues. Method: immunoSEQ multiplex PCR; TCRdb's copy keeps in-frame clones and lacks some. This table has about 2.4 million clones, roughly 93% appearing once. This chain links TRBV29-1 with TRBJ2-1, with D possibly TRBD1 on 6 matching bases. This sequence originates from a man aged 18 to 29 in good health. Some clones in this sample may be carry-over from other donors' samples. The sample was naive CD4+ T cells from PBMCs. Specified subset: CD45RA+ positively selected. The DNA for the CDR3 is TGCAGCGTTGAAACAGGGCGAAGCCGACGGTACAATGAGCAGTTCTTC. Its translation: CSVETGRSRRYNEQFF.